The clone carrying this TCR beta chain was counted a single time. Antigen unknown. Trimming removed 1 base from V and 11 bases from J; junction bases left unmatched: 13. Germline CDR1 GTSNPN, CDR2 SVGIG (reference sequence). This CDR3 is 15 amino acids long. Treatment of the sample: about 20 received Ad26.COV2.S at low or high dose, single or two shots; 5 received placebo; per-sample allocation not given. Each sample was drawn 63 days after the first injection (of vaccine or placebo). Libraries were prepared by immunoSEQ multiplex PCR; TCRdb keeps only in-frame clonotypes and omits some of them. The sample has roughly 700,000 clones; roughly nine tenths are singletons. These data belong to a study of Ad26.COV2.S vaccination and SARS-CoV-2 variants. Study-wide context: The authors gave Ad26.COV2.S intramuscularly, either once or twice 56 days apart.

Notes on the study in general: Recipients of vaccine and of placebo showed similar breadth of their non-spike TCR repertoires. Vaccine recipients showed a spike-specific TCR breadth that was higher than in placebo recipients.

Sequencing was performed on peripheral blood, taken in a trial of Ad26.COV2.S vaccine versus placebo. This sequence was found in a person aged 18 to 65 who received the Ad26.COV2.S COVID-19 vaccine or a placebo. This sequence joins TRBV30 and TRBJ1-5, with TRBD1 matching 8 bases. The CDR3 DNA reads as TGTGCCTGGAGTGGTCCGGCAGGGGGCCTCCTAGCCCAGCATTTT. Translated, it gives CAWSGPAGGLLAQHF.